This passage covers 27 T cell receptor beta chains from one sample sequenced in a study of regulatory T cells in long-lasting Graves disease. Time point described: persistent/refractory GD, antithyroid drugs over 5 years with positive TRAb. Extracted PBMC RNA gave rise to the TCR library. In building TCR beta libraries, iRepertoire HTBI primers were used together with Arm-PCR of CDR3 regions. TCRdb passed the multiplex PCR reads through MiXCR, listing each CDR3 protein once. Among 700,000 or so distinct CDR3 sequences, about 32% were seen once, and the ten largest hold under 50%. The sample was peripheral blood mononuclear cells (PBMCs), taken when the disease was refractory, from a patient treated with antithyroid drugs. The receptors shown here come from a female donor with Graves disease.

The sample holds a few counts of this clonotype. This sequence joins TRBV6-1 and TRBJ1-2; TRBD1 aligns across 9 bases. Germline V gene data show CDR1 as MNHNS and CDR2 as SASEGT. This CDR3 is built from 14 residues. V gave up 7 bases and J gave up 1 base; unmatched junction bases: 4. CDR3 amino acids: CASIPTGGNYGYTF. CDR3 in DNA: TGTGCCAGCATTCCGACAGGGGGTAACTATGGCTACACCTTC.

This clonotype was recorded a few times. The gene calls are TRBV6-2 or TRBV6-3 and TRBJ1-6, with D possibly matching TRBD1 (6 bases). Per the germline V gene, CDR1 is MNHEY and CDR2 is SVGEGT. V lost 0 bases and J 7 bases, leaving 16 bases between the germline ends. The CDR3 is 17 residues long. For the CDR3, the DNA is TGTGCCAGCAGTTACTCGAGCCGGGGGGGGGCAAATTCACCCCTCCACTTT. Protein: CASSYSSRGGANSPLHF.

Many counts were recorded for this clonotype. The chain carries TRBV2 and TRBJ2-4; the D is unclear. V was trimmed by 2 bases and J by 6 bases, leaving 17 bases between them. Germline CDR1 reads SNHLY; CDR2 reads FYNNEI. The CDR3 runs to 16 residues. CDR3 sequence reads: CASSETPEKPLNIQYF. The CDR3 nucleotides read TGTGCCAGCAGTGAAACCCCGGAAAAGCCCTTAAACATTCAGTACTTC.

This clonotype has more than one count but fewer than ten. The chain links TRBV6-1 to TRBJ1-1; the D gene is possibly TRBD1 (6 bases). Per the germline V gene, CDR1 is MNHNS and CDR2 is SASEGT. Deletions cut 6 bases from V and 3 bases from J, with 20 bases between. This CDR3 spans 16 amino acids. CDR3 DNA sequence: TGTGCCAGCAGCCCCCGGCGGGGGGGCGCGGACACTGAAGCTTTCTTT. It specifies CASSPRRGGADTEAFF.

The chain has TRBV6-2 or TRBV6-3 and TRBJ2-7; D is unclear. The CDR3 runs to 13 residues. CDR1 MNHEY and CDR2 SVGEGT come from the germline V gene. Trimming stripped 2 bases from V and 5 bases from J, with 10 bases between. CDR3 sequence: CASSYTQYHEQYF. CDR3 bases: TGTGCCAGCAGTTACACGCAGTACCACGAGCAGTACTTC.

This chain uses TRBV29-1 with TRBJ2-7, with D perhaps assigned TRBD1 or TRBD2 (5 bases each). Germline CDR1 and CDR2: SQVTM and ANQGSEA. This CDR3 contains 13 residues. V was shortened by 6 bases and J by 5 bases, with 17 bases between the two germline ends. The CDR3 loop reads CSVTEGSKDEQYF. CDR3 in DNA: TGCAGCGTAACCGAGGGGAGTAAGGACGAGCAGTACTTC.

This clonotype was picked up a small number of times. The chain uses TRBV7-3 and TRBJ1-1; D is uncertain. The germline V gene encodes CDR1 SGHTA and CDR2 FQGTGA. The V end lost 7 bases, the J end lost 7 bases, and 16 bases lay between the germline ends. The length of the CDR3 is 13 residues. CDR3 nucleotides: TGTGCCAGCACCCCTCGGCAGCCCCGTGAAGCTTTCTTT. This codes for CASTPRQPREAFF.

This clonotype came up a few times. V usage is TRBV27 and J usage is TRBJ2-7; possible D gene TRBD1, 7 bases. The CDR3 has 18 residues. The V and J ends lost 2 bases and 3 bases respectively, with 23 bases between them. The V gene's germline CDR1 is MNHEY and CDR2 SMNVEV (reference sequence). CDR3 residues: CASSLRPWRDRSDYEQYF. The CDR3 nucleotides read TGTGCCAGCAGTTTACGCCCCTGGAGGGACAGAAGTGACTACGAGCAGTACTTC.

The rearrangement uses TRBV2 and TRBJ1-2; the match to TRBD1 covers 9 bases. Trimming at V came to 6 bases and at J to 2 bases, leaving 7 bases not matched to a gene. The germline CDR1 and CDR2 sequences are SNHLY and FYNNEI. This CDR3 has 15 amino acids. The DNA of the CDR3 is TGTGCCAGCAGCTTGTCCGGGACAGGGAACTATGGCTACACCTTC. Its translation is CASSLSGTGNYGYTF.

This clonotype was observed many times. The gene calls are TRBV28 and TRBJ1-2, with D possibly TRBD1 on 6 matching bases. From germline, CDR1 is MDHEN and CDR2 SYDVKM. The CDR3 length is 14 residues. Deletions cut 6 bases from V and 6 bases from J, with 17 bases between. The DNA of the CDR3 is TGTGCCAGCAGCAATCCCCGGGCAGGGGATGGCTACACCTTC. Protein sequence: CASSNPRAGDGYTF.

The sample holds many counts of this clonotype. The J gene is TRBJ2-5, the V gene TRBV9, with TRBD1 identical over 8 bases. V shed 3 bases, J shed 5 bases, and the junction held 6 bases outside the gene matches. In germline, CDR1 is SGDLS, CDR2 YYNGEE. This CDR3 region has 14 residues. The CDR3 nucleotides read TGTGCCAGCAGCGCAAGACAGGGGATGGAGACCCAGTACTTC. It encodes CASSARQGMETQYF.

In this sample, this clonotype turned up many times. The V and J genes are TRBV12-3 or TRBV12-4 and TRBJ1-2, with a possible D match to TRBD1 (5 bases). V gave up 4 bases and J gave up 7 bases, with 10 bases separating them. The CDR3 is 12 residues long. In nucleotides, the CDR3 is TGTGCCAGCAGTTCAGATGGGACTGGCTACACCTTC. Residues: CASSSDGTGYTF.

The gene calls are TRBV28 and TRBJ1-1; no clear D. The ends were cut back, 5 bases at V and 4 bases at J, with 5 bases in the middle. Germline V gene lookup returns CDR1 MDHEN and CDR2 SYDVKM. CDR3 size: 11 residues. CDR3 residues: CASSTRTEAFF. CDR3 coding DNA: TGTGCCAGCAGTACCCGCACTGAAGCTTTCTTT. Full variable domain (missing parts from reference TRBV28 and TRBJ1-1): DVKVTQSSRYLVKRTGEKVFLECVQDMDHENMFWYRQDPGLGLRLIYFSYDVKMKEKGDIPEGYSVSREKKERFSLILESASTNQTSMYLCASSTRTEAFFGQGTRLTVV.

This clonotype has just a few counts. The chain uses TRBV29-1 and TRBJ1-1; perhaps TRBD1 as D (6 bases). Per the germline V gene, CDR1 is SQVTM and CDR2 is ANQGSEA. The CDR3 is 15 amino acids. V lost 6 bases, J lost 0 bases, and 17 bases lay in between. CDR3 sequence (DNA): TGCAGCGTCGCCTCGACAGGCCTAATGAACACTGAAGCTTTCTTT. Translated, it gives CSVASTGLMNTEAFF.

The V call is TRBV20-1, the J call TRBJ1-6; a possible D gene is TRBD1 (6 bases). Deletions cut 2 bases from V and 9 bases from J, with 14 bases between. Looked up from germline, CDR1 is DFQATT and CDR2 is SNEGSKA (reference sequence). CDR3 size: 14 residues. For the CDR3, the DNA is TGCAGTGCTAGAAAACAGGGCGGAGGTTCACCCCTCCACTTT. Residues: CSARKQGGGSPLHF.

This clonotype showed up many times. The rearrangement joins TRBV7-2 to TRBJ2-1; 10 bases align to TRBD2. Germline assignment: CDR1 SGHTA and CDR2 FQGNSA. The J segment lost 5 bases and the V segment lost 4 bases, leaving 5 bases of the junction unmatched. CDR3 size: 15 residues. For the CDR3, the DNA is TGTGCCAGCAGCTCGAGCGGGAGGGTTAACAATGAGCAGTTCTTC. It is translated as CASSSSGRVNNEQFF. Using reference TRBV7-2 and TRBJ2-1 for the parts outside the CDR3, the full variable domain is GAGVSQSPSNKVTEKGKDVELRCDPISGHTALYWYRQSLGQGLEFLIYFQGNSAPDKSGLPSDRFSAERTGGSVSTLTIQRTQQEDSAVYLCASSSSGRVNNEQFFGPGTRLTVL.

V is TRBV20-1 and J is TRBJ2-5; 10 nucleotides line up with TRBD2. The CDR3 consists of 15 residues. The V segment lost 4 bases and the J segment 4 bases; nucleotides outside the gene matches: 9. Germline V gene sequence: CDR1 DFQATT, CDR2 SNEGSKA (reference sequence). The DNA for the CDR3 is TGCAGTGCTAAGAGCGGGAGGGTGGCAGGAGAGACCCAGTACTTC. Its translation: CSAKSGRVAGETQYF.

This clonotype came up a few times. The V gene is TRBV6-1, the J gene TRBJ2-7; 10 bases are shared with TRBD1. Per germline, CDR1 MNHNS and CDR2 SASEGT. The CDR3 has 14 residues. V lost 4 bases and J lost 3; bases outside the gene matches: 3. CDR3 nucleotide sequence: TGTGCCAGCAGTGGCTGGACAGGGGGCTACGAGCAGTACTTC. Encoded protein: CASSGWTGGYEQYF.

The sample holds many counts of this clonotype. The V and J genes are TRBV3-1 and TRBJ1-4; D gene unclear. This CDR3 comprises 12 residues. The germline V and J ends were trimmed by 4 bases and 4 bases, with 4 bases remaining between them. The V gene's germline CDR1 is LGHDT and CDR2 YNNKEL (reference sequence). CDR3 sequence (DNA): TGTGCCAGCAGCCGAATTAATGAAAAACTGTTTTTT. This translates into CASSRINEKLFF. Variable domain in full (rest from reference TRBV3-1 and TRBJ1-4): DTAVSQTPKYLVTQMGNDKSIKCEQNLGHDTMYWYKQDSKKFLKIMFSYNNKELIINETVPNRFSPKSPDKAHLNLHINSLELGDSAVYFCASSRINEKLFFGSGTQLSVL.

Worth noting for this clonotype: This may be a read error, as it is one base from a much larger clone. This chain uses TRBV6-5 with TRBJ2-2; 7 nucleotides match TRBD1. Germline V gene sequence: CDR1 MNHEY, CDR2 SVGAGI. This CDR3 region has 15 residues. The CDR3 loop is CASSYSGQTTRELFF. Here the CDR3 DNA reads TGTGCCAGCAGTTACTCGGGACAGACCACCCGGGAGCTGTTTTTT.

The CDR3 sequence is CASRGRDGPEAFF. The DNA for the CDR3 is TGTGCCAGCAGGGGCCGGGACGGACCTGAAGCTTTCTTT. The chain combines TRBV12-3 or TRBV12-4 with TRBJ1-1; possibly TRBD1 for D (5 bases). The CDR3 loop spans 13 amino acids. Trimming took 6 bases from V and 6 from J, leaving 14 bases between them.

This clonotype was found many times. The V call is TRBV28, the J call TRBJ1-2, with TRBD1 matching 7 bases. J gave up 7 bases and V 6 bases, and 8 bases lay outside the gene matches. The CDR3 extends over 13 amino acids. Germline lookup yields CDR1 MDHEN and CDR2 SYDVKM. This CDR3 is CASSLDRDGGYTF. CDR3 bases: TGTGCCAGCAGCCTCGACAGGGATGGTGGCTACACCTTC.

The V call is TRBV27, the J call TRBJ2-7; the match to TRBD2 covers 8 bases. This CDR3 spans 16 amino acids. CDR1 is MNHEY and CDR2 is SMNVEV in the germline V gene (reference sequence). The trim removed 5 bases at V and 0 bases at J, leaving 9 bases unmatched. CDR3 DNA sequence: TGTGCCAGCAGTACCAAAAAGCGGGGGTCCTCCTACGAGCAGTACTTC. Protein: CASSTKKRGSSYEQYF.

This clonotype was counted between two and nine times. The chain carries TRBV20-1 and TRBJ2-7; 8 nucleotides align to TRBD2. V shed 3 bases and J 0 bases; nucleotides not matched to a gene: 4. This CDR3 has 14 residues. Germline V lookup: CDR1 DFQATT, CDR2 SNEGSKA (reference sequence). The CDR3 region has the DNA TGCAGTGCTAGGGTAGCGGGAAGCTCCTACGAGCAGTACTTC. Its translation is CSARVAGSSYEQYF.

This clonotype was detected ten times or more. This chain links TRBV6-1 with TRBJ2-5; either TRBD1 or TRBD2 may supply D (5 bases each). Per germline, CDR1 MNHNS and CDR2 SASEGT. This CDR3 has 16 amino acids. Trimming removed 5 bases from V and 3 bases from J, with 19 bases in between. Here the CDR3 reads CASSTAQGRKKETQYF. The CDR3 DNA is TGTGCCAGCAGTACCGCCCAGGGACGGAAAAAAGAGACCCAGTACTTC.

At least ten counts were recorded for this clonotype. This sequence joins TRBV10-1 and TRBJ2-1; 13 bases align to TRBD2. There are 15 residues in the CDR3. CDR1 WNHNN and CDR2 SYGVQD come from the germline V gene (reference sequence). V shed 8 bases, J shed 7 bases, and the junction held 8 bases outside the gene matches. In DNA, the CDR3 is TGCGCCAGCTGCCCGGGACTAGCGGGAAAAAATGAGCAGTTCTTC. This translates into CASCPGLAGKNEQFF.

This clonotype occurred many times. This chain uses TRBV27 with TRBJ1-5; perhaps TRBD1 as D (5 bases). Deletions cut 8 bases from V and 2 bases from J, with 16 bases between. The CDR3 covers 15 residues. Per germline, CDR1 MNHEY and CDR2 SMNVEV (reference sequence). The CDR3 DNA sequence: TGTGCCAGCCAGTTTAGAGCGGGGGGCAATCAGCCCCAGCATTTT. It translates to CASQFRAGGNQPQHF.